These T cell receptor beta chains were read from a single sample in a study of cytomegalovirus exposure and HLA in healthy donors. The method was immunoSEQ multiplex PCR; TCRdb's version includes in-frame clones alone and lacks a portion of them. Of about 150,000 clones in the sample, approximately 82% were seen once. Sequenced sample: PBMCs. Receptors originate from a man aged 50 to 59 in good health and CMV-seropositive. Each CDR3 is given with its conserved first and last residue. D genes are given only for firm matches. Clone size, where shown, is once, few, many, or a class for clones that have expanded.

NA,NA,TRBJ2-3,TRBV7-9,CASSRDSDTQYF,TGTGCCAGCAGCCGGGACTCAGATACGCAGTATTTT
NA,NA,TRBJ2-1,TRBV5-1,CASSSRDSLRSRNEQFF,TGCGCCAGCAGCAGCCGGGACTCACTTCGATCGCGCAATGAGCAGTTCTTC
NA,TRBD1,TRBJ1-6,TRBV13,CASSSRQGSYNSPLHF,TGTGCCAGCAGCAGCAGACAGGGTTCCTATAATTCACCCCTCCACTTT
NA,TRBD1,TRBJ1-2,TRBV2,CASVLVRQGDGYTF,TGTGCCAGCGTACTAGTCCGACAGGGCGATGGCTACACCTTC
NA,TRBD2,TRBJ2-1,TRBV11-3,CASSLGTSGRDEQFF,TGTGCCAGCAGCTTAGGGACTAGCGGGAGGGATGAGCAGTTCTTC
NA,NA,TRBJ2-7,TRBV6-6,CASSSKVYEQYF,TGTGCCAGCAGCTCTAAAGTCTACGAGCAGTACTTC
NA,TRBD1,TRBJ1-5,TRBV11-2,CASSRQGRGQPQHF,TGTGCCAGCAGCCGACAGGGTAGAGGTCAGCCCCAGCATTTT
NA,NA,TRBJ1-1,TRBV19,CASSLGAVEAVTEAFF,TGTGCCAGTAGCCTAGGTGCCGTGGAGGCGGTCACTGAAGCTTTCTTT
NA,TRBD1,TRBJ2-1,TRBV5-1,CASATGGANNEQFF,TGCGCCAGCGCAACAGGGGGCGCCAACAATGAGCAGTTCTTC
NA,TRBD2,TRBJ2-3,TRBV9,CASSVAGAGGPSTDTQYF,TGTGCCAGCAGCGTAGCTGGAGCGGGGGGGCCGAGCACAGATACGCAGTATTTT
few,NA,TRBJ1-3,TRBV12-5,CASGLAMVSGNTIYF,TGTGCTAGTGGTTTGGCTATGGTGTCTGGAAACACCATATATTTT
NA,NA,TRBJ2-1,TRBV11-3,CASSLGPTLGQFF,TGTGCCAGCAGCTTAGGGCCCACCCTAGGGCAGTTCTTC
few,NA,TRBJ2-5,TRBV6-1,CASSEGERVEETQYF,TGTGCCAGCAGTGAAGGCGAGCGAGTAGAAGAGACCCAGTACTTC
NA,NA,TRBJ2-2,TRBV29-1,CSVTDTNTGELFF,TGCAGCGTGACGGACACAAACACCGGGGAGCTGTTTTTT